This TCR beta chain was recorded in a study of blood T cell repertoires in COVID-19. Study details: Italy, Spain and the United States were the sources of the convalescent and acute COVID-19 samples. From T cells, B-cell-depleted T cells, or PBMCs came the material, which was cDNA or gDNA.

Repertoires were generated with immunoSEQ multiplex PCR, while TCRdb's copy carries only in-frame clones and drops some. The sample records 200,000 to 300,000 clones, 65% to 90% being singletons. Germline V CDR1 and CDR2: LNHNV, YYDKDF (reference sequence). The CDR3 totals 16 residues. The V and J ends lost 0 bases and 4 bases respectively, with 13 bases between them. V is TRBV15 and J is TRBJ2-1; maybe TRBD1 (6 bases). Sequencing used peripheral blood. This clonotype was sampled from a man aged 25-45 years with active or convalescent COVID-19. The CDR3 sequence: CATSREFDRFYNEQFF. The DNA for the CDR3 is TGTGCCACCAGCAGAGAATTCGACAGGTTTTACAATGAGCAGTTCTTC.